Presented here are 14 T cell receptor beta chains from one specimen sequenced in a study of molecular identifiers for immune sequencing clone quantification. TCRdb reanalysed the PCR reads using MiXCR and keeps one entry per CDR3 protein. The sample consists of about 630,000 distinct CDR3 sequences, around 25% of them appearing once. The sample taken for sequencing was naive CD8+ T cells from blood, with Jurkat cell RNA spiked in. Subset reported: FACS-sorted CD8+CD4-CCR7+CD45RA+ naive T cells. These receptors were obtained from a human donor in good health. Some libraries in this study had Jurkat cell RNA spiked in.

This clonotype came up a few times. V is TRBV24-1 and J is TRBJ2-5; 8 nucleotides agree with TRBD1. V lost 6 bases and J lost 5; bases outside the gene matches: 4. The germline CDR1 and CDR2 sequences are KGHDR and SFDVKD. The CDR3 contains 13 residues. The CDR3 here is CATSQGALETQYF. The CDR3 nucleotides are TGTGCCACCAGTCAGGGGGCACTCGAGACCCAGTACTTC.

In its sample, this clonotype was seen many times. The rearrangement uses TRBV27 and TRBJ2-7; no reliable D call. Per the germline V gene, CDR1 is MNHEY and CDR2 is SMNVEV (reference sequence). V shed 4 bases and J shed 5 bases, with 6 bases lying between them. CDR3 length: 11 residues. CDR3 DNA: TGTGCCAGCAGTTCTGGGCACGAGCAGTACTTC. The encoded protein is CASSSGHEQYF.

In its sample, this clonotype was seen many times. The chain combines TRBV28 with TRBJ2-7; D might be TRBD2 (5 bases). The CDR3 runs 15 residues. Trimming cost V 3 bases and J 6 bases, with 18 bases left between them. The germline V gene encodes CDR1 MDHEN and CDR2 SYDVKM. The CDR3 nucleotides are TGTGCCAGCAGTTTCCGCGGGCCTCGTTTCGGCGAGCAGTACTTC. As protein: CASSFRGPRFGEQYF.

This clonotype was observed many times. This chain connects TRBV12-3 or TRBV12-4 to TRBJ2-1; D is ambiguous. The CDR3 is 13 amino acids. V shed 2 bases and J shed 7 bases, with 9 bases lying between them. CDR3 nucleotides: TGTGCCAGCAGTTTATTGATTGAAAATGAGCAGTTCTTC. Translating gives CASSLLIENEQFF.

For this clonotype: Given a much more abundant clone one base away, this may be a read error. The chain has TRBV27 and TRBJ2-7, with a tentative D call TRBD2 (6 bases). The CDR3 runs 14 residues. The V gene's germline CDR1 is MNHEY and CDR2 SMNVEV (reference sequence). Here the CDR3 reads CTSSPLAYSYEQYF. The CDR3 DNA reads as TGTACCAGCAGTCCTCTAGCGTACTCCTACGAGCAGTACTTC.

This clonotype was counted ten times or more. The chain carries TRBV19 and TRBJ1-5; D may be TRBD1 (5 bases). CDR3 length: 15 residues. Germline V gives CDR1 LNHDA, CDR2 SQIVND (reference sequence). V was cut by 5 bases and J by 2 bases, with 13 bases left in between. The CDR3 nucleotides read TGTGCCAGTAGTTGGGGAGGGGCGGGCAATCAGCCCCAGCATTTT. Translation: CASSWGGAGNQPQHF.

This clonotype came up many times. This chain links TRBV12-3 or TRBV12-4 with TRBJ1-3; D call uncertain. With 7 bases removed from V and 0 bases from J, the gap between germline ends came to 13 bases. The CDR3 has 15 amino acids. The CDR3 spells CASNGGRASGNTIYF. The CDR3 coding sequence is TGTGCCAGCAACGGTGGGCGAGCCTCTGGAAACACCATATATTTT.

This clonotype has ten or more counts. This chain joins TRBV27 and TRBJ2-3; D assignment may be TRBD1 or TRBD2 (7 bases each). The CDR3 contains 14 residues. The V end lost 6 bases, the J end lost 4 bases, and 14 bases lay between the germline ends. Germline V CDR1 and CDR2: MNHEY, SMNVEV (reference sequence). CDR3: CASSPGGVSDTQYF. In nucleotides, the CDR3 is TGTGCCAGCAGCCCAGGGGGGGTTTCAGATACGCAGTATTTT.

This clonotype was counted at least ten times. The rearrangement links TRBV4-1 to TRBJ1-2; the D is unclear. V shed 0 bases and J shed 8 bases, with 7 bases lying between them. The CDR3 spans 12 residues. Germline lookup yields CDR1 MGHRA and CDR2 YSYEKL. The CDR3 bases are TGCGCCAGCAGCCAAGAATCTTTCGGCTACACCTTC. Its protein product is CASSQESFGYTF.

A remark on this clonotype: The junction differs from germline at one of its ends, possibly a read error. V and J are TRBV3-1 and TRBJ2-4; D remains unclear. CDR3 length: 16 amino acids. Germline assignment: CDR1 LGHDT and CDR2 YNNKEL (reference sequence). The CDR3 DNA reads TGTACCAGCAGCCAAGAAGGAGCCCAAGCCAAAAACATTCAGTACTTC. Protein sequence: CTSSQEGAQAKNIQYF. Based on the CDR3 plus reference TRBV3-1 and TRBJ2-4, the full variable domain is DTAVSQTPKYLVTQMGNDKSIKCEQNLGHDTMYWYKQDSKKFLKIMFSYNNKELIINETVPNRFSPKSPDKAHLNLHINSLELGDSAVYFCTSSQEGAQAKNIQYFGAGTRLSVL.

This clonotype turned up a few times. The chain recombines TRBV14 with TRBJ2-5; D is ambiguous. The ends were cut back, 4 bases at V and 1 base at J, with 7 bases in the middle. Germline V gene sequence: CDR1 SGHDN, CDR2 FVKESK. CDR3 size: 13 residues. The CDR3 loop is CASSPVFQETQYF. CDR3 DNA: TGTGCCAGCAGCCCCGTCTTCCAAGAGACCCAGTACTTC.

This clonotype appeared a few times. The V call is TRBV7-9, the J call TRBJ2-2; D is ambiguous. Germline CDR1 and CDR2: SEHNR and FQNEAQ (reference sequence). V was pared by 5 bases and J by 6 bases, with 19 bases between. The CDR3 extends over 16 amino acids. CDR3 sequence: CASSESGRYVPGELFF. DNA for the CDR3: TGTGCCAGCAGCGAATCGGGCCGGTATGTTCCCGGGGAGCTGTTTTTT.

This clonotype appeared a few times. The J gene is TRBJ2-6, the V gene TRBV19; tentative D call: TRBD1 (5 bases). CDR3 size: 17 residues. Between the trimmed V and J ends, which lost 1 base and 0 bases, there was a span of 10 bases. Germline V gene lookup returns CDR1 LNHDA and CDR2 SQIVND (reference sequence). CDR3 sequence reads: CASSIADIFSGANVLTF. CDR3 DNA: TGTGCCAGTAGTATAGCGGACATCTTCTCTGGGGCCAACGTCCTGACTTTC.

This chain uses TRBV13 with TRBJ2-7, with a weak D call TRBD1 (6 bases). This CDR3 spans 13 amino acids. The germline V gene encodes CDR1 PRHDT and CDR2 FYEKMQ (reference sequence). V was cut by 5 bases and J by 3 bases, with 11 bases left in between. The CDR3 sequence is CASSEGTHYEQYF. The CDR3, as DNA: TGTGCCAGCAGCGAAGGGACACACTACGAGCAGTACTTC.